This T cell receptor (beta chain) derives from a study of beta chain features in type 1 diabetes. Study-wide results and limits: Across all four CD4+ subsets, people with type 1 diabetes showed modestly shorter TCRB CDR3s.

Note on this clone: Its antigen is as yet unknown.

V lost 4 bases and J lost 7, with 16 bases in between. This CDR3 region has 13 residues. Germline-derived CDR1 and CDR2 are GTSNPN and SVGIG (reference sequence). cDNA synthesis used the whole RNA isolate, giving expressed TCRB sequences. Some clones are missing from TCRdb's copy, which holds only in-frame ones; the method was immunoSEQ multiplex PCR. The sample shows around 280,000 clones, approximately 15% of them seen only once. Every single donor gave one heparinised blood draw, and these averaged about 110 mL. Source material: naive CD4+ T cells from blood. The TCR originated in a man aged 18 to 30 with type 1 diabetes. This chain uses TRBV30 with TRBJ1-2; D might be TRBD1 (6 bases). The CDR3 DNA follows: TGTGCCTGGACGGACAGACCTTCGGGTGGCTACACCTTC. Residues: CAWTDRPSGGYTF.